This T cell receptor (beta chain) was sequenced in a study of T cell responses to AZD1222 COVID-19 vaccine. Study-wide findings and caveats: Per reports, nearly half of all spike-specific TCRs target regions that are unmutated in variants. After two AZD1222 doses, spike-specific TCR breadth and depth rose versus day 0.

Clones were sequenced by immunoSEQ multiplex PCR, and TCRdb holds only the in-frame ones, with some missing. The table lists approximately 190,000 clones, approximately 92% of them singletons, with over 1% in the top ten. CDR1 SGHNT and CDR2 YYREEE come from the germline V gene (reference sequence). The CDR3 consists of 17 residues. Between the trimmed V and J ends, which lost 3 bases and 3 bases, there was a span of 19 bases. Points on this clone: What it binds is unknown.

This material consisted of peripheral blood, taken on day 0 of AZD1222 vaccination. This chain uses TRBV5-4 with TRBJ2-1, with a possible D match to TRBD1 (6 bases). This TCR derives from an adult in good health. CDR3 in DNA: TGTGCCAGCAGCTCTTACCTTCGGCAGGGGAACTACAATGAGCAGTTCTTC. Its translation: CASSSYLRQGNYNEQFF.